One T cell receptor (beta chain) is described in this entry. Assay: immunoSEQ multiplex PCR; the TCRdb copy retains only in-frame clones and omits some. This sample has 25,000 to 30,000 clones, with around 82% found just once. This entry is derived from a study of regulatory dendritic cells for organ transplantation. This CDR3 comprises 13 residues. Germline V gene sequence: CDR1 MNHEY, CDR2 SVGAGI. V shed 0 bases and J shed 8 bases, with 10 bases lying between them. Sequencing was carried out using naive CD8+ T cells from blood. Subset: CD45RA+ naive T cells. This chain uses TRBV6-5 with TRBJ1-2; D is ambiguous. The receptor was derived from a human donor in good health. The DNA for the CDR3 is TGTGCCAGCAGTTACTCGGGCGGGTCGGGCTACACCTTC. Translation gives CASSYSGGSGYTF.